What follows are 23 T cell receptor beta chains derived from one specimen sequenced in a study of T cell responses to AZD1222 COVID-19 vaccine. Produced via immunoSEQ multiplex PCR; TCRdb's table is partial and in-frame only. Of some 180,000 clones listed, just over 90% are singletons. The sequencing here drew on peripheral blood, taken 28 days after the second AZD1222 dose. The receptors shown here come from an adult who received the AZD1222 COVID-19 vaccine.

J is TRBJ1-3 and V is TRBV4-1; unclear D gene. In germline, CDR1 is MGHRA, CDR2 YSYEKL. This CDR3 contains 17 residues. Between the trimmed V and J ends, which lost 0 bases and 6 bases, there was a span of 18 bases. The CDR3 sequence: CASSQEAMVRIVNTIYF. CDR3 DNA: TGCGCCAGCAGCCAAGAAGCTATGGTTCGAATTGTAAACACCATATATTTT.

The chain employs TRBV6-5 and TRBJ2-1, with 7 bases matching TRBD1. Germline CDR1 MNHEY, CDR2 SVGAGI. V was pared by 0 bases and J by 2 bases, with 1 base of the junction left unmatched. The CDR3 is 15 amino acids. The chain's CDR3 is CASSYSGGPYNEQFF. As DNA, the CDR3 is TGTGCCAGCAGTTACTCAGGGGGCCCCTACAATGAGCAGTTCTTC.

This chain links TRBV27 with TRBJ1-2, with TRBD1 matching 10 bases. From germline, CDR1 is MNHEY and CDR2 SMNVEV (reference sequence). The junction had 6 bases not matched to a gene; V was cut back by 5 bases and J by 6 bases. This CDR3 region has 14 residues. CDR3 amino acids: CASSAGTGVNGYTF. The CDR3 DNA follows: TGTGCCAGCAGTGCCGGGACAGGGGTTAATGGCTACACCTTC.

The genes are TRBV2 and TRBJ2-5, with TRBD2 as a possible D gene (6 bases). There are 15 residues in the CDR3. V was clipped by 4 bases and J by 4 bases, with 16 bases between them. Germline V gene data show CDR1 as SNHLY and CDR2 as FYNNEI. CDR3 DNA sequence: TGTGCCAGCAGTGGAACAGGAGGGTTGTTAGAGACCCAGTACTTC. The encoded protein is CASSGTGGLLETQYF.

V and J are TRBV19 and TRBJ1-4; possible D gene TRBD1, 6 bases. V was pared by 10 bases and J by 4 bases, with 10 bases between. This CDR3 is built from 12 residues. The germline CDR1 and CDR2 sequences are LNHDA and SQIVND (reference sequence). DNA for the CDR3: TGTGCCAAAGGGGGAAATAATGAAAAACTGTTTTTT. It codes for CAKGGNNEKLFF. The full variable domain, in which reference TRBV19 and TRBJ1-4 provide the parts outside the CDR3, is DGGITQSPKYLFRKEGQNVTLSCEQNLNHDAMYWYRQDPGQGLRLIYYSQIVNDFQKGDIAEGYSVSREKKESFPLTVTSAQKNPTAFYLCAKGGNNEKLFFGSGTQLSVL.

With respect to this clone: The sample carries other DNA sequences with the same CDR3. This rearrangement joins TRBV18 to TRBJ1-2; D unclear. The CDR3 totals 13 residues. V gave up 3 bases and J gave up 1 base, with 6 bases separating them. CDR1 KGHSH and CDR2 LQKENI come from the germline V gene. CDR3 DNA: TGTGCCAGCTCACCTGGCGGTAACTATGGCTACACCTTC. Amino acid sequence: CASSPGGNYGYTF.

The chain combines TRBV5-1 with TRBJ1-2; TRBD1 might be the D (5 bases). CDR1 is SGHRS, CDR2 YFSETQ, per germline. Between the trimmed V and J ends, which lost 1 base and 7 bases, there was a span of 20 bases. The CDR3 totals 16 residues. The CDR3 protein is CASSLQYGGTAAGYTF. The CDR3 DNA reads as TGCGCCAGCAGCTTGCAGTACGGGGGAACTGCGGCTGGCTACACCTTC.

About this clone: One junction end disagrees with the germline gene, perhaps due to a read error. The chain has TRBV7-7 and TRBJ2-5; TRBD2 aligns across 11 bases. The CDR3 is made up of 17 amino acids. Germline V gives CDR1 SSHAT, CDR2 FNYEAQ (reference sequence). CDR3 loop: CASSLGLAGVNQETQYF. The CDR3 DNA reads TGTGCTAGCAGCTTAGGACTAGCGGGCGTCAACCAAGAGACCCAGTACTTC.

This chain uses TRBV29-1 with TRBJ1-1; no clear D gene. Trimming stripped 2 bases from V and 1 base from J, with 17 bases between. CDR1 and CDR2 from the germline V gene are SQVTM and ANQGSEA. The CDR3 is 16 amino acids. CDR3 region: CSVEPTDKRRNTEAFF. DNA of the CDR3: TGCAGCGTTGAACCGACCGACAAAAGGAGGAACACTGAAGCTTTCTTT.

The V gene is TRBV7-3, the J gene TRBJ2-5, with a tentative D call TRBD1 (5 bases). The CDR3 runs to 14 residues. Trimming left V 1 base short and J 6 bases short, with 12 bases between. Germline lookup yields CDR1 SGHTA and CDR2 FQGTGA. CDR3 region: CASSLSPGWQTQYF. The CDR3 nucleotides read TGTGCCAGCAGCTTAAGTCCAGGGTGGCAGACCCAGTACTTC.

This chain uses TRBV18 with TRBJ1-2, with D hard to call. This CDR3 is built from 14 residues. The germline gives CDR1 KGHSH, CDR2 LQKENI. V was shortened by 3 bases and J by 2 bases, with 10 bases between the two germline ends. The CDR3 sequence is CASSPVLGNYGYTF. In DNA, the CDR3 is TGTGCCAGCTCACCGGTTTTGGGGAACTATGGCTACACCTTC.

This clone was found a few times. In DNA, the CDR3 is TGTGCCAGCGGCCCCCGTAACAGGGGGTCCTACGAGCAGTACTTC. This gives the protein CASGPRNRGSYEQYF. The rearrangement uses TRBV3-1 (or the pseudogene TRBV3-2) and TRBJ2-7; TRBD1 matches at 8 bases. Per germline, CDR1 LGHDT and CDR2 YNNKEL (reference sequence). Trimming removed 8 bases from V and 1 base from J; junction bases left unmatched: 10. The CDR3 sequence is 15 residues long.

The chain uses TRBV6-5 and TRBJ2-3; TRBD1 might be the D (6 bases). V gave up 4 bases and J gave up 4 bases, with 12 bases separating them. Germline values: CDR1 MNHEY, CDR2 SVGAGI. The CDR3 has 14 residues. The CDR3 coding sequence is TGTGCCAGCAGTTCACACGACAGGTCAGATACGCAGTATTTT. This sequence encodes CASSSHDRSDTQYF.

The rearrangement links TRBV9 to TRBJ2-3; no reliable D call. Trimming cost V 4 bases and J 6 bases, with 15 bases left between them. Germline V CDR1 and CDR2: SGDLS, YYNGEE. The CDR3 totals 14 residues. CDR3 in amino acids: CASSSRQSGDTQYF. The CDR3, as DNA: TGTGCCAGCAGCTCCCGACAAAGTGGGGATACGCAGTATTTT.

The chain couples TRBV7-2 to TRBJ2-2; D is perhaps TRBD1 (6 bases). Trimming removed 3 bases at V and 1 base at J, with 12 bases between. CDR1 SGHTA and CDR2 FQGNSA come from the germline V gene. The CDR3 is made up of 16 amino acids. The CDR3 loop reads CASSLAGTLNTGELFF. CDR3 nucleotides: TGTGCCAGCAGCTTGGCCGGGACACTGAACACCGGGGAGCTGTTTTTT.

This clone was recorded a few times. V usage is TRBV7-9 and J usage is TRBJ2-1, with D uncertain. The germline V gene encodes CDR1 SEHNR and CDR2 FQNEAQ (reference sequence). This CDR3 region has 11 residues. Trimming cost V 7 bases and J 4 bases, with 5 bases left between them. CDR3 nucleotide sequence: TGTGCCAGCACCAATTACAATGAGCAGTTCTTC. It encodes CASTNYNEQFF.

This clone was recorded once. This chain connects TRBV9 to TRBJ1-2, with D possibly TRBD1 on 6 matching bases. The CDR3 has 15 amino acids. Per germline, CDR1 SGDLS and CDR2 YYNGEE. Trimming stripped 0 bases from V and 4 bases from J, with 13 bases between. DNA of the CDR3: TGTGCCAGCAGCGTAGAGGGGGGCTTGGGCTATGGCTACACCTTC. Its protein product is CASSVEGGLGYGYTF. The full variable domain, its missing parts supplied by reference TRBV9 and TRBJ1-2, is DSGVTQTPKHLITATGQRVTLRCSPRSGDLSVYWYQQSLDQGLQFLIQYYNGEERAKGNILERFSAQQFPDLHSELNLSSLELGDSALYFCASSVEGGLGYGYTFGSGTRLTVV.

Here the CDR3 DNA reads TGTGCCAGCAGCTTTGGTCAGATCTACGAGCAGTACTTC. This gives the protein CASSFGQIYEQYF. This rearrangement joins TRBV7-2 to TRBJ2-7; D is undetermined. V was cut by 3 bases and J by 3 bases, with 9 bases left in between. The CDR3 is 13 amino acids. The germline gives CDR1 SGHTA, CDR2 FQGNSA.

This sequence joins TRBV5-1 and TRBJ2-7; D perhaps matches TRBD2 (6 bases). CDR3 length: 16 residues. CDR1 SGHRS and CDR2 YFSETQ come from the germline V gene. Deletions cut 4 bases from V and 3 bases from J, with 20 bases between. The CDR3 sequence is CASSLGRRGIDYEQYF. DNA of the CDR3: TGCGCCAGCAGCCTGGGACGACGGGGGATTGACTACGAGCAGTACTTC.

In its sample, this clone was seen a few times. This chain links TRBV6-5 with TRBJ2-2, with 12 bases matching TRBD1. J gave up 4 bases and V 7 bases, and 4 bases lay outside the gene matches. Germline-derived CDR1 and CDR2 are MNHEY and SVGAGI. The CDR3 runs to 15 residues. In nucleotides, the CDR3 is TGTGCCAGCACCCGGGACAGGGGGCGCACCGGGGAGCTGTTTTTT. Translated, it gives CASTRDRGRTGELFF.

V usage is TRBV4-2 and J usage is TRBJ2-3, with 14 nucleotides matching TRBD2. Germline assignment: CDR1 LGHNA and CDR2 YNFKEQ. V trimming: 1 base; J trimming: 4 bases; junction bases outside the gene matches: 7. This CDR3 region has 18 residues. CDR3 amino acids: CASSQGSGTSGRADTQYF. The CDR3 nucleotides are TGTGCCAGCAGCCAAGGTTCCGGGACTAGCGGGAGAGCAGATACGCAGTATTTT.

The V call is TRBV7-3, the J call TRBJ2-3; TRBD2 aligns across 9 bases. The CDR3 is 16 residues long. Trimming removed 5 bases from V and 3 bases from J; junction bases left unmatched: 9. Germline V gene sequence: CDR1 SGHTA, CDR2 FQGTGA. This chain's CDR3 is CASSGSGSESTDTQYF. The DNA of the CDR3 is TGTGCCAGCAGCGGTAGCGGGAGCGAATCGACAGATACGCAGTATTTT.

The CDR3 DNA sequence: TGTGCCTGGATGACAAGGGGAGCGGGCAATCAGCCCCAGCATTTT. Amino acids: CAWMTRGAGNQPQHF. The gene calls are TRBV30 and TRBJ1-5, with a possible D match to TRBD1 (5 bases). Germline V gene data show CDR1 as GTSNPN and CDR2 as SVGIG (reference sequence). V dropped 4 bases and J dropped 2 bases, with 15 bases sitting between them. The CDR3 loop spans 15 amino acids.